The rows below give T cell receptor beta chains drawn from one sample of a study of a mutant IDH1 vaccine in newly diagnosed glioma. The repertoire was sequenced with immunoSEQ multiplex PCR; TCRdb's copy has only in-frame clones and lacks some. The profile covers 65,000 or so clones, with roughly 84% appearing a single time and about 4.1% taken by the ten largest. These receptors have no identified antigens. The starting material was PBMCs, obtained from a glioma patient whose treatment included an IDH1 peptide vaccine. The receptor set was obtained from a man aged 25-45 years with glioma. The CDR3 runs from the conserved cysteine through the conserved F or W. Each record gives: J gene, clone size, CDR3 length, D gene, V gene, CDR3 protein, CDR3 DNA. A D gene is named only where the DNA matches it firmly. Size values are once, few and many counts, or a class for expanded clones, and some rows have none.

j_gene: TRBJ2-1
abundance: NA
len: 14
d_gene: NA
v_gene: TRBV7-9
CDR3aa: CASSSPTVRGEQFF
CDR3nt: TGTGCCAGCAGCTCTCCTACCGTCCGGGGTGAGCAGTTCTTC

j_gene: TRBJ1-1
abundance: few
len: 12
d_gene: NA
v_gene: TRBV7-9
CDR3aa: CASSSGGTEAFF
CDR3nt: TGTGCCAGCAGCTCAGGTGGCACTGAAGCTTTCTTT

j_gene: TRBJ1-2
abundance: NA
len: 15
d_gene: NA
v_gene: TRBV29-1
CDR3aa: CSVEDDISPNYGYTF
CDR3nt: TGCAGCGTTGAAGACGACATCTCCCCGAACTATGGCTACACCTTC

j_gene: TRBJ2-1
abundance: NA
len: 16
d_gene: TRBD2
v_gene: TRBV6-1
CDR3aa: CASSEKGSSGGNEQFF
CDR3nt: TGTGCCAGCAGTGAAAAGGGCAGTAGCGGGGGGAATGAGCAGTTCTTC

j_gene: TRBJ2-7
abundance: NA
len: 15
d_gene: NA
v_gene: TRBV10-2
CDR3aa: CASSVRFLATYEQYF
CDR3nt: TGCGCCAGCAGTGTGAGGTTCCTAGCAACCTACGAGCAGTACTTC

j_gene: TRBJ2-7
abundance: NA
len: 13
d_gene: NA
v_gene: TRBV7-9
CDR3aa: CASSPGTSWEQYF
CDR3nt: TGTGCCAGCAGCCCCGGGACATCATGGGAGCAGTACTTC

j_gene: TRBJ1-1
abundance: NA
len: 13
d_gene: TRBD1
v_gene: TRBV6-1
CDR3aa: CASRRDRNTEAFF
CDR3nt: TGTGCCAGCAGGAGGGACAGGAACACTGAAGCTTTCTTT

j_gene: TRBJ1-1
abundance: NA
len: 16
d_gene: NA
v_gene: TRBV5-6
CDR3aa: CASSLGVQGWNTEAFF
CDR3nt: TGTGCCAGCAGCTTAGGGGTACAGGGATGGAACACTGAAGCTTTCTTT

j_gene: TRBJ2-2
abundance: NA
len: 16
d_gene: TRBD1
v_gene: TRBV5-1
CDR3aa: CASSLTGYLQTGELFF
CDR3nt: TGCGCCAGCAGCCTGACAGGGTACCTTCAAACCGGGGAGCTGTTTTTT

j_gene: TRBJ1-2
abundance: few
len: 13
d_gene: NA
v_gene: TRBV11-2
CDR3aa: CASSRDVENGYTF
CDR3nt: TGTGCCAGCAGCCGGGATGTAGAGAATGGCTACACCTTC

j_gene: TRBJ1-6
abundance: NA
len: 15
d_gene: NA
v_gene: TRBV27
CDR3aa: CASSLGRVVNSPLHF
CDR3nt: TGTGCCAGCAGTTTAGGACGGGTCGTTAATTCACCCCTCCACTTT

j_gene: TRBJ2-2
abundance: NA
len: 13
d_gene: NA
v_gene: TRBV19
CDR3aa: CASSMGGTGELFF
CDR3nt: TGTGCCAGTAGTATGGGGGGCACCGGGGAGCTGTTTTTT

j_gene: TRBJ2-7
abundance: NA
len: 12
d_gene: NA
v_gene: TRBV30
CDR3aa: CAWSHQGSEQYF
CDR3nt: TGTGCCTGGAGTCATCAGGGGAGCGAGCAGTACTTC

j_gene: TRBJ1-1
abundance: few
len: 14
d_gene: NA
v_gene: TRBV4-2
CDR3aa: CASSPTDGYTEAFF
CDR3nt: TGTGCCAGCAGCCCCACGGACGGTTACACTGAAGCTTTCTTT

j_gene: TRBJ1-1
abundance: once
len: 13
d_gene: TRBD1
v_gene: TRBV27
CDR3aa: CASRSTGGTEAFF
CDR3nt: TGTGCCAGCAGGTCAACAGGGGGCACTGAAGCTTTCTTT

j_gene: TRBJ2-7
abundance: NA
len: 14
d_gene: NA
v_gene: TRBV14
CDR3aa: CASSRTGRSYEQYF
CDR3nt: TGTGCCAGCAGCCGGACTGGTCGGTCCTACGAGCAGTACTTC

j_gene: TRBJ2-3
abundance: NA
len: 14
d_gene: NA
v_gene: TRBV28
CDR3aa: CASRGWGSTDTQYF
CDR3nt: TGTGCCAGCCGCGGATGGGGTAGCACAGATACGCAGTATTTT

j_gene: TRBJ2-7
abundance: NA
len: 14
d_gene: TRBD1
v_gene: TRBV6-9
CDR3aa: CASTRTGNGYEQYF
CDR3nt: TGTGCCAGCACCCGGACAGGGAACGGGTACGAGCAGTACTTC

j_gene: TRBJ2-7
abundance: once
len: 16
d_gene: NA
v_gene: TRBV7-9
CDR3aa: CASSSPGGGTPYEQYF
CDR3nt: TGTGCCAGCAGCTCCCCCGGAGGGGGGACCCCCTACGAGCAGTACTTC

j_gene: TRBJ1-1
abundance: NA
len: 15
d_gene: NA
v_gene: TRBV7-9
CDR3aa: CASSLAPGAVTEAFF
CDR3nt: TGTGCCAGCAGCTTAGCGCCGGGGGCAGTCACTGAAGCTTTCTTT

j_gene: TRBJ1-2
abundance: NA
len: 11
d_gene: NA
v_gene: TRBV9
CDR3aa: CASSPQEEYTF
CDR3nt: TGTGCCAGCAGCCCCCAGGAAGAGTACACCTTC

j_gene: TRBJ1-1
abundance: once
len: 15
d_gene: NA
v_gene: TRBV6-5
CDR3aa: CASSYSTTGNTEAFF
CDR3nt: TGTGCCAGCAGTTACTCGACGACGGGGAACACTGAAGCTTTCTTT

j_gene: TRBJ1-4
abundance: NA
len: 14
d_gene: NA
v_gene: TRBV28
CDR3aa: CASSPRDQNEKLFF
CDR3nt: TGTGCCAGCAGCCCCCGGGACCAGAATGAAAAACTGTTTTTT

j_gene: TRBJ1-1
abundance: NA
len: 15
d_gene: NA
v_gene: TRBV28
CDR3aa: CASSLRLTGDTEAFF
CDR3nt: TGTGCCAGCAGTTTACGACTTACGGGAGACACTGAAGCTTTCTTT

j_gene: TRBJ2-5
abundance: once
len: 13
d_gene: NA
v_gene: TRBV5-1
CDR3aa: CASSSGVQETQYF
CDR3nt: TGCGCCAGCAGCTCTGGAGTTCAAGAGACCCAGTACTTC

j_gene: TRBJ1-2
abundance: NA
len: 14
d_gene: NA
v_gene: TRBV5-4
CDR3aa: CASRFNQGTYGYTF
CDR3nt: TGTGCCAGCAGATTTAACCAGGGAACCTATGGCTACACCTTC

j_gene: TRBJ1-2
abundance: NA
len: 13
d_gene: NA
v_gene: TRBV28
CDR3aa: CASSLRLNYGYTF
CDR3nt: TGTGCCAGCAGTCTTAGGCTGAACTATGGCTACACCTTC

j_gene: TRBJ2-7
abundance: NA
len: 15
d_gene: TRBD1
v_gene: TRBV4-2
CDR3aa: CASSSRQGAPREQYF
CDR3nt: TGTGCCAGCAGCTCCCGACAGGGGGCACCTAGGGAGCAGTACTTC

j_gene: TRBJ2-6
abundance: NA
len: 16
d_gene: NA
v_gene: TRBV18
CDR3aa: CASSLTRVSGANVLTF
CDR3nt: TGTGCCAGCTCACTGACCAGGGTCTCTGGGGCCAACGTCCTGACTTTC

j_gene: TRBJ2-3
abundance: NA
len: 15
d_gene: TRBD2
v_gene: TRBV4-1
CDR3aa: CASSQSERGPPPQYF
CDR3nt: TGCGCCAGCAGCCAATCTGAGCGGGGCCCCCCTCCGCAGTATTTT

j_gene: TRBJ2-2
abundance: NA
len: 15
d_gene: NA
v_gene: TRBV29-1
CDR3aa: CSVVGIGAHHGELFF
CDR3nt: TGCAGCGTTGTAGGAATTGGTGCGCATCACGGGGAGCTGTTTTTT

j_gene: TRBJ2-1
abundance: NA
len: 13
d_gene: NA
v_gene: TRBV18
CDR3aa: CASSELGTSEQFF
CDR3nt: TGTGCCAGCTCAGAACTGGGCACCAGTGAGCAGTTCTTC

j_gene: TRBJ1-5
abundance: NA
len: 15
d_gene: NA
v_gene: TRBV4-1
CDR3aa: CASSLGPGSNQPQHF
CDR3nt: TGCGCCAGCAGCCTCGGACCGGGGAGCAATCAGCCCCAGCATTTT

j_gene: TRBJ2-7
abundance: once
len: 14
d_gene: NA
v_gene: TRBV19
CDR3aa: CASSQGYLSYEQYF
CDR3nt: TGTGCCAGTTCTCAGGGTTATCTCTCCTACGAGCAGTACTTC

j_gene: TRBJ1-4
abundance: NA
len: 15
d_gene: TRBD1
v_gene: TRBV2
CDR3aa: CASTAGTGAFEKLFF
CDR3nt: TGTGCCAGCACGGCCGGGACAGGGGCTTTTGAAAAACTGTTTTTT

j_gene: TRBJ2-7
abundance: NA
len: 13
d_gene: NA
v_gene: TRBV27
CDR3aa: CASSNSASYEQYF
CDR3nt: TGTGCCAGCAGTAATTCAGCCTCCTACGAGCAGTACTTC

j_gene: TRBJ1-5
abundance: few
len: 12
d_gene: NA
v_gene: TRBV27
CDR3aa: CASKFGNQPQHF
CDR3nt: TGTGCCAGCAAATTTGGCAATCAGCCCCAGCATTTT

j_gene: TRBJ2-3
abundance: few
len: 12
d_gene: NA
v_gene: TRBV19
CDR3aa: CASSIPGDTQYF
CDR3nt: TGTGCCAGTAGTATCCCAGGGGATACGCAGTATTTT

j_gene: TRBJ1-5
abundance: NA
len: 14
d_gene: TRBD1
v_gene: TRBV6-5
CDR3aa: CASRKTGGSQPQHF
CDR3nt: TGTGCCAGCAGGAAGACAGGGGGCTCTCAGCCCCAGCATTTT

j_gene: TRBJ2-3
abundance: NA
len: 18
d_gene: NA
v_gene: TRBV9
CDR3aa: CASSVRPRDSVSTDTQYF
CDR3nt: TGTGCCAGCAGCGTAAGGCCCCGGGACTCCGTGAGCACAGATACGCAGTATTTT

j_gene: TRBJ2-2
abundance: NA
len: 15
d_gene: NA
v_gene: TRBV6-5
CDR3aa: CASRYTTGNTGELFF
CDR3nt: TGTGCCAGCAGATATACTACAGGGAACACCGGGGAGCTGTTTTTT

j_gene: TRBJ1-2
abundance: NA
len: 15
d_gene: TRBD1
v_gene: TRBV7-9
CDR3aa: CASSRGTASPYGYTF
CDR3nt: TGTGCCAGCAGCCGGGGGACAGCTAGCCCCTATGGCTACACCTTC

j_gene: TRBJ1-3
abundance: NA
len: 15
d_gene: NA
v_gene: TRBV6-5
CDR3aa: CASSYTGRSGNTIYF
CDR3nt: TGTGCCAGCAGTTATACAGGGCGCTCTGGAAACACCATATATTTT

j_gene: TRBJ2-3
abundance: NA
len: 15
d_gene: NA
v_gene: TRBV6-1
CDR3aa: CASIKGGSSTDTQYF
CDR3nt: TGTGCCAGCATCAAGGGGGGATCTAGCACAGATACGCAGTATTTT

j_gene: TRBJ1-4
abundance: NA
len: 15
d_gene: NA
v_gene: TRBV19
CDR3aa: CASSPGGSKNEKLFF
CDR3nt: TGTGCCAGTAGTCCGGGGGGTTCTAAAAATGAAAAACTGTTTTTT

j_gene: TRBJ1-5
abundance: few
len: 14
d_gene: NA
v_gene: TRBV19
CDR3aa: CASSTDRTWQPQHF
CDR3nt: TGTGCCAGTAGTACAGACAGGACGTGGCAGCCCCAGCATTTT

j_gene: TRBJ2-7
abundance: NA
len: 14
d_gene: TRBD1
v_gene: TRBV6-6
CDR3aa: CASIRGGADYEQYF
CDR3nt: TGTGCCAGCATTAGAGGGGGCGCAGACTACGAGCAGTACTTC

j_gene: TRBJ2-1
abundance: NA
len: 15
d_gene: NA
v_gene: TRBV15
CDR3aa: CATSYGGGNYNEQFF
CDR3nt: TGTGCCACCAGCTATGGTGGCGGAAATTACAATGAGCAGTTCTTC

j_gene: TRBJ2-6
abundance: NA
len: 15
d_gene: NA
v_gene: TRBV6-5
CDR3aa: CASSIRNSGANVLTF
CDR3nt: TGTGCCAGCAGCATCAGAAACTCTGGGGCCAACGTCCTGACTTTC

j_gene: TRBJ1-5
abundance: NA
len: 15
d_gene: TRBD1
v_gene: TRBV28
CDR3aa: CASSRDSTLNQPQHF
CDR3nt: TGTGCCAGCAGCCGGGACAGTACACTCAATCAGCCCCAGCATTTT

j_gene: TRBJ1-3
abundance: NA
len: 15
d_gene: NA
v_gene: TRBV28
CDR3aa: CASSFYSAPGNTIYF
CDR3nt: TGTGCCAGCAGTTTTTACTCGGCGCCTGGAAACACCATATATTTT

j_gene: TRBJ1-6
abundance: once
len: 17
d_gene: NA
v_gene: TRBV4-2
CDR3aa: CASSQVERALSDSPLHF
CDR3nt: TGTGCCAGCAGCCAAGTTGAACGGGCGTTAAGCGATTCACCCCTCCACTTT

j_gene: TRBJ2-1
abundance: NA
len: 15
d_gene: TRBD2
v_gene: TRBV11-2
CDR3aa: CASSLRGGLAWEQFF
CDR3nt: TGTGCCAGCAGCTTGCGGGGAGGACTAGCGTGGGAGCAGTTCTTC

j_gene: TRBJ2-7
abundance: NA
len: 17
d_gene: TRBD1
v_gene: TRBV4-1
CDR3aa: CASSHYLDRATSYEQYF
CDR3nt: TGCGCCAGCAGCCATTACCTAGACAGGGCTACATCCTACGAGCAGTACTTC

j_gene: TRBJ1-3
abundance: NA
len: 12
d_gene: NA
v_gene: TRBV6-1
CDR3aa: CASRGIGDTIYF
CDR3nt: TGTGCCAGCAGGGGGATTGGAGACACCATATATTTT